Following are 28 T cell receptor beta chains from one sample sequenced in a study of response to subunit inactivated influenza vaccine. In TCRdb, the RT-PCR reads were re-called with MiXCR into one record per CDR3 protein. Of about 830,000 distinct CDR3 sequences detected, about 18% appear once; the ten largest clones hold approximately 10%. Sequences were derived from PBMCs from blood, sampled less than 6 days after vaccination. These receptor sequences come from a man aged 50 to 59 who received an inactivated influenza vaccine.

This sequence joins TRBV15 and TRBJ2-7; 9 bases align to TRBD2. The V gene end was trimmed by 5 bases and the J gene end by 3 bases; junction bases not matched to a gene: 5. The germline CDR1 and CDR2 sequences are LNHNV and YYDKDF (reference sequence). The CDR3 contains 14 residues. The CDR3 DNA reads TGTGCCACCAGCCCCGGACTAGCGATCTACGAGCAGTACTTC. Protein: CATSPGLAIYEQYF.

The chain links TRBV20-1 to TRBJ1-2; no clear D. The CDR3 runs to 10 residues. V lost 6 bases and J 7 bases, leaving 9 bases between the germline ends. The germline V gene encodes CDR1 DFQATT and CDR2 SNEGSKA (reference sequence). CDR3 region: CSASYPGYTF. CDR3 bases: TGCAGTGCCTCGTATCCTGGCTACACCTTC.

CDR3 nucleotide sequence: TGTGCCAGCAGCTTAGTAGGCCGGACAGGGGGCTACGAGCAGTACTTC. As protein: CASSLVGRTGGYEQYF. The J gene is TRBJ2-7, the V gene TRBV7-2; 10 bases match TRBD1. Trimming removed 1 base from V and 3 bases from J; junction bases left unmatched: 6. This CDR3 contains 16 residues. The germline V gene has CDR1 SGHTA and CDR2 FQGNSA.

V usage is TRBV7-2 and J usage is TRBJ2-3; 7 bases align to TRBD2. With V trimmed by 7 bases and J by 1 base, 14 bases remained unmatched. The germline gives CDR1 SGHTA, CDR2 FQGNSA. CDR3 length: 17 amino acids. Here the CDR3 reads CASKLALAGAGTDTQYF. The CDR3 DNA sequence: TGTGCCAGCAAACTAGCCCTGGCGGGAGCTGGCACAGATACGCAGTATTTT.

V usage is TRBV13 and J usage is TRBJ1-2; 8 nucleotides align to TRBD1. CDR1 and CDR2 (germline): PRHDT, FYEKMQ (reference sequence). Losses at the gene ends were 2 bases for V and 8 bases for J; bases not matched to a gene: 7. This CDR3 has 14 amino acids. The CDR3 DNA reads TGTGCCAGCAGCTTACAGGGGGCCTTCGGAGGCTACACCTTC. Its protein is CASSLQGAFGGYTF. The full variable domain, rest sourced from reference TRBV13 and TRBJ1-2, is AAGVIQSPRHLIKEKRETATLKCYPIPRHDTVYWYQQGPGQDPQFLISFYEKMQSDKGSIPDRFSAQQFSDYHSELNMSSLELGDSALYFCASSLQGAFGGYTFGSGTRLTVV.

This sequence joins TRBV20-1 and TRBJ2-2, with TRBD2 matching 7 bases. The CDR3 sequence is 13 residues long. The J segment lost 4 bases and the V segment lost 3 bases, leaving 2 bases of the junction unmatched. Germline assignment: CDR1 DFQATT and CDR2 SNEGSKA (reference sequence). CDR3: CSASGRRTGELFF. The CDR3 nucleotides read TGCAGTGCTAGCGGGAGGCGCACCGGGGAGCTGTTTTTT.

The gene calls are TRBV7-9 and TRBJ2-7; no definite D call. V lost 5 bases and J 4 bases, leaving 15 bases between the germline ends. The germline gives CDR1 SEHNR, CDR2 FQNEAQ (reference sequence). This CDR3 region has 14 residues. The CDR3 nucleotides are TGTGCCAGCAGCCCCATTTTAGGCGTTTACGAGCAGTACTTC. This gives the protein CASSPILGVYEQYF.

This clonotype was seen a handful of times. This sequence joins TRBV29-1 and TRBJ2-7; 10 bases line up with TRBD1. Germline values: CDR1 SQVTM, CDR2 ANQGSEA. The CDR3 totals 13 residues. J lost 6 bases, V lost 4 bases, and 6 bases had no gene match. CDR3 in amino acids: CSVGGQGGPEQYF. The CDR3 coding sequence is TGCAGCGTTGGCGGACAGGGGGGTCCCGAGCAGTACTTC.

This chain uses TRBV20-1 with TRBJ2-3, with 11 nucleotides matching TRBD2. Germline V gene data show CDR1 as DFQATT and CDR2 as SNEGSKA (reference sequence). Trimming took 3 bases from V and 2 from J; bases not matched to a gene: 10. The CDR3 extends over 17 amino acids. CDR3 sequence (DNA): TGCAGTGCTAGGACTACCGGGACTAGCGGACACACAGATACGCAGTATTTT. Translated: CSARTTGTSGHTDTQYF.

This clonotype turned up a few times. The rearrangement joins TRBV12-3 or TRBV12-4 to TRBJ1-4, with D perhaps TRBD1 (6 bases). The CDR3 has 14 residues. V was clipped by 6 bases and J by 7 bases, with 15 bases between them. CDR3: CASSIRGMAEKLFF. In nucleotides, the CDR3 is TGTGCCAGCAGCATCAGGGGAATGGCTGAAAAACTGTTTTTT.

This clonotype was observed at least ten times. The chain carries TRBV7-2 and TRBJ1-2; tentatively, D is TRBD1 (5 bases). V lost 3 bases and J 3 bases, leaving 11 bases between the germline ends. CDR1 and CDR2 from the germline V gene are SGHTA and FQGNSA. The CDR3 spans 14 residues. The CDR3 DNA reads as TGTGCCAGCAGCTTCGGGCGGGGGGACTATGGCTACACCTTC. Amino acids: CASSFGRGDYGYTF.

In this sample, this clonotype turned up many times. The chain couples TRBV21-1 to TRBJ2-7. TRBV21-1 counts as a pseudogene. The CDR3 has 10 residues. The CDR3 DNA follows: TGTGCCAGCAGTATTTACGAGCAGTACTTC. Its protein is CASSIYEQYF.

At least ten counts were recorded for this clonotype. The CDR3 here is CASSQGRTSPRYF. The CDR3 bases are TGCGCCAGCAGCCAAGGCCGGACTTCCCCCCGGTACTTC. The rearrangement uses TRBV4-1 and TRBJ2-7, with D perhaps TRBD2 (5 bases). CDR1 is MGHRA, CDR2 YSYEKL, per germline. The CDR3 runs 13 residues. With 1 base removed from V and 12 bases from J, the gap between germline ends came to 16 bases.

This clonotype turned up a few times. The chain links TRBV5-1 to TRBJ1-2; 10 nucleotides agree with TRBD1. The ends lost 6 bases at V and 3 bases at J; junction bases unmatched: 8. Germline-derived CDR1 and CDR2 are SGHRS and YFSETQ. The CDR3 has 15 amino acids. The CDR3 coding sequence is TGCGCCAGCACCTACGGACAGGGGGTTGACTATGGCTACACCTTC. Residues: CASTYGQGVDYGYTF.

This chain links TRBV7-2 with TRBJ2-3; D is unclear. Trimming left V 5 bases short and J 3 bases short, with 21 bases between. CDR3 length: 17 amino acids. Germline CDR1 SGHTA, CDR2 FQGNSA. CDR3 nucleotide sequence: TGTGCCAGCAGCCACCTCTATGGTAGACACACAACAGATACGCAGTATTTT. It yields the protein CASSHLYGRHTTDTQYF. The whole variable domain, filled in from reference TRBV7-2 and TRBJ2-3, reads GAGVSQSPSNKVTEKGKDVELRCDPISGHTALYWYRQSLGQGLEFLIYFQGNSAPDKSGLPSDRFSAERTGGSVSTLTIQRTQQEDSAVYLCASSHLYGRHTTDTQYFGPGTRLTVL.

The J gene is TRBJ2-3, the V gene TRBV11-2; a weak D match, TRBD1 (6 bases). The germline V gene has CDR1 SGHAT and CDR2 FQNNGV. The ends were cut back, 3 bases at V and 0 bases at J, with 13 bases in the middle. CDR3 length equals 16 residues. CDR3: CASSLGAMASTDTQYF. The CDR3 nucleotides are TGTGCCAGCAGCTTGGGGGCGATGGCTAGCACAGATACGCAGTATTTT.

The chain has TRBV6-5 and TRBJ1-2; TRBD1 matches 10 bases. This CDR3 is 16 amino acids long. Germline V gene data show CDR1 as MNHEY and CDR2 as SVGAGI. With V trimmed by 0 bases and J by 3 bases, 4 bases remained unmatched. The CDR3 protein is CASSYSVGQGDYGYTF. The CDR3, as DNA: TGTGCCAGCAGTTACTCGGTCGGACAGGGGGACTATGGCTACACCTTC.

The chain recombines TRBV12-3 or TRBV12-4 with TRBJ2-7; 11 nucleotides agree with TRBD2. With V trimmed by 5 bases and J by 6 bases, 6 bases remained unmatched. The CDR3 is 14 amino acids. The CDR3 DNA sequence: TGTGCCAGCAGTCGACGGACTAGCGGGCTCGAGCAGTACTTC. This sequence encodes CASSRRTSGLEQYF.

There are many counts of this clonotype. The chain joins TRBV12-3 or TRBV12-4 to TRBJ1-2, with 9 bases identical to TRBD1. J gave up 4 bases and V 5 bases, and 8 bases lay outside the gene matches. This CDR3 region has 15 residues. The CDR3: CASSPRTGEPYGYTF. For the CDR3, the DNA is TGTGCCAGCAGTCCCCGGACAGGGGAACCCTATGGCTACACCTTC.

CDR3 bases: TGCAGCGTTGAAGCGGGACTAGCGGGAGATGGGGCCTACGAGCAGTACTTC. Protein product: CSVEAGLAGDGAYEQYF. The gene calls are TRBV29-1 and TRBJ2-7, with 14 bases aligning to TRBD2. The germline gives CDR1 SQVTM, CDR2 ANQGSEA. V lost 1 base to trimming and J lost 2 bases; unmatched junction nucleotides: 7. The length of the CDR3 is 17 residues.

This chain connects TRBV6-2 or TRBV6-3 to TRBJ2-7; maybe TRBD1 (5 bases). CDR1 and CDR2 (germline): MNHEY, SVGEGT. The CDR3 has 13 amino acids. Deletions cut 7 bases from V and 2 bases from J, with 12 bases between. CDR3 loop: CASTAQGTYEQYF. CDR3 in DNA: TGTGCCAGCACAGCTCAGGGCACCTACGAGCAGTACTTC.

The chain is built from TRBV7-8 and TRBJ2-5, with D perhaps matching TRBD1 or TRBD2 (6 bases each). Trimming removed 1 base at V and 5 bases at J, with 14 bases between. The CDR3 length is 15 residues. Germline V lookup: CDR1 SGHVS, CDR2 FQNEAQ. CDR3 sequence: CASSLVRGRRETQYF. The DNA for the CDR3 is TGTGCCAGCAGCTTAGTTCGGGGGCGCCGGGAGACCCAGTACTTC.

The chain couples TRBV30 to TRBJ1-2, with 8 bases aligning to TRBD1. The CDR3 runs 13 residues. V gave up 1 base and J gave up 3 bases; unmatched junction bases: 1. CDR1 is GTSNPN and CDR2 is SVGIG in the germline V gene (reference sequence). CDR3 sequence: CAWSEQGDYGYTF. CDR3 nucleotide sequence: TGTGCCTGGAGTGAACAGGGGGACTATGGCTACACCTTC.

In its sample, this clonotype was seen a few times. The V and J genes are TRBV9 and TRBJ2-2; 12 nucleotides match TRBD2. Germline trimming cut 3 bases from V and 6 bases from J; bases unmatched to any gene: 6. Germline-derived CDR1 and CDR2 are SGDLS and YYNGEE. The CDR3 consists of 16 residues. CDR3 in DNA: TGTGCCAGCAGCGGGCGACTAGCGGGAGTTTCCGGGGAGCTGTTTTTT. It yields the protein CASSGRLAGVSGELFF.

The chain joins TRBV5-1 to TRBJ1-4; TRBD1 might be the D (6 bases). Germline CDR1 reads SGHRS; CDR2 reads YFSETQ. The germline V and J ends were trimmed by 4 bases and 1 base, with 11 bases remaining between them. The CDR3 length is 15 residues. CDR3 loop: CASSNIQGTNEKLFF. The CDR3 DNA sequence: TGCGCCAGCAGCAACATACAGGGAACTAATGAAAAACTGTTTTTT.

This clonotype was seen a handful of times. The chain's CDR3 is CASSMGFSYEQYF. DNA of the CDR3: TGTGCCAGTAGTATGGGGTTCTCCTACGAGCAGTACTTC. The genes are TRBV19 and TRBJ2-7, with no clear D. The CDR3 is made up of 13 amino acids. Germline CDR1 is LNHDA and CDR2 is SQIVND (reference sequence). Trimming took off 3 bases at V and 0 bases at J, with 6 bases between the two ends.

The V gene is TRBV12-3 or TRBV12-4, the J gene TRBJ1-4; 9 positions match TRBD1. Trimming took 5 bases from V and 8 from J; bases not matched to a gene: 6. The CDR3 extends over 14 amino acids. Here the CDR3 DNA reads TGTGCCAGCAGTGCCGGGACAGGGCAAGAAAAACTGTTTTTT. Its translation: CASSAGTGQEKLFF.

V gene TRBV18 combines with J gene TRBJ2-7, with 7 bases matching TRBD1. Germline-derived CDR1 and CDR2 are KGHSH and LQKENI. CDR3 length: 14 amino acids. The junction had 11 bases not matched to a gene; V was cut back by 8 bases and J by 4 bases. CDR3 sequence: CASRDSVGYYEQYF. In DNA form, the CDR3 reads TGTGCCAGCCGGGACAGCGTCGGATATTACGAGCAGTACTTC.